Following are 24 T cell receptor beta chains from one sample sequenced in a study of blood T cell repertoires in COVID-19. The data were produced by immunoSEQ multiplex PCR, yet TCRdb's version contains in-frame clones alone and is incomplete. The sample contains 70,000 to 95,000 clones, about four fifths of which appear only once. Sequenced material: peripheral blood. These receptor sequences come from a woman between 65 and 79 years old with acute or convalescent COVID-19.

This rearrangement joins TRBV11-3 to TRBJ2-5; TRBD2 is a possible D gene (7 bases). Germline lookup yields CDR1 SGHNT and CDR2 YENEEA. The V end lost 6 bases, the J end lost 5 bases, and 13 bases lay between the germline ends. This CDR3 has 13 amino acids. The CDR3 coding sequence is TGTGCCAGCAGACCGGGGGGCCGGGAGACCCAGTACTTC. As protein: CASRPGGRETQYF.

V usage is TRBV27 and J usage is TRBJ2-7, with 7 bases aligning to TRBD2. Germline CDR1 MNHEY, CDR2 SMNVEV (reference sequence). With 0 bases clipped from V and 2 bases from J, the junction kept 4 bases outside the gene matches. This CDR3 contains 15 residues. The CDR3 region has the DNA TGTGCCAGCAGTTTATCGGTGGGAGGGCCCTACGAGCAGTACTTC. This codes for CASSLSVGGPYEQYF.

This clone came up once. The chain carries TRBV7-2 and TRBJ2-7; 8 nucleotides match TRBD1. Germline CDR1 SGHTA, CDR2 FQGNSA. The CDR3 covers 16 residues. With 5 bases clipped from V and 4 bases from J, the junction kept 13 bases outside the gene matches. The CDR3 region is CASSPGTDRATYEQYF. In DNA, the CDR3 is TGTGCCAGCAGCCCCGGAACGGACAGGGCAACGTACGAGCAGTACTTC. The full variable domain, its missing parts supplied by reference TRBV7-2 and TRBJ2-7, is GAGVSQSPSNKVTEKGKDVELRCDPISGHTALYWYRQSLGQGLEFLIYFQGNSAPDKSGLPSDRFSAERTGGSVSTLTIQRTQQEDSAVYLCASSPGTDRATYEQYFGPGTRLTVT.

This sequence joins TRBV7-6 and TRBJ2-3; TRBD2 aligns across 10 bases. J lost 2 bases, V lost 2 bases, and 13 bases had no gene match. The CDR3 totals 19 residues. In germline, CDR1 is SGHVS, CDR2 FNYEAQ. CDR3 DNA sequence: TGTGCCAGCAGCTTAACCCTAACTAGCGGGAACGGACCCACAGATACGCAGTATTTT. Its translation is CASSLTLTSGNGPTDTQYF.

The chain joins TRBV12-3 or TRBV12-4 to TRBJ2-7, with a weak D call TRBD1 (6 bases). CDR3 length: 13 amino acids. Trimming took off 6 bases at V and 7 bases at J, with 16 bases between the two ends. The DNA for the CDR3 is TGTGCCAGCAGCGTGGGGACACTGGGAGAGCAGTACTTC. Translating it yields CASSVGTLGEQYF.

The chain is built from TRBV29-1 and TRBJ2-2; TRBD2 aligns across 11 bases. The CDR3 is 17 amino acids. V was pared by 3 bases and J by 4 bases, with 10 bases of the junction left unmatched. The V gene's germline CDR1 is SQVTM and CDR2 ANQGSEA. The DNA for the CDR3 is TGCAGCGTTGATGTCCTAGCGGGAGGAGCGGGCACCGGGGAGCTGTTTTTT. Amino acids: CSVDVLAGGAGTGELFF.

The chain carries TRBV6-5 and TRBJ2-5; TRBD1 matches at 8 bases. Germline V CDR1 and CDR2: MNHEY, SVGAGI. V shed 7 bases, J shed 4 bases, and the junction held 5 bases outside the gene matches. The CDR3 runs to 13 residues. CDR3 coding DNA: TGTGCCAGCACCTCCAGGGGGCGAGAGACCCAGTACTTC. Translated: CASTSRGRETQYF.

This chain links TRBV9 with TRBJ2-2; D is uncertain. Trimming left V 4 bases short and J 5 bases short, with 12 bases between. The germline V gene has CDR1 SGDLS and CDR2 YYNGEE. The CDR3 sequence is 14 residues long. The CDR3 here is CASSRQERTGELFF. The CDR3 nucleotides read TGTGCCAGCAGCCGACAAGAAAGAACCGGGGAGCTGTTTTTT.

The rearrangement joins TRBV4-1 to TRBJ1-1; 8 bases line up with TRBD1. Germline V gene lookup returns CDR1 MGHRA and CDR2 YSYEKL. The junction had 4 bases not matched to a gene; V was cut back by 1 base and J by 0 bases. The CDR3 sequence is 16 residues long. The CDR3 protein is CASSQGTGTMNTEAFF. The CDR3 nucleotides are TGCGCCAGCAGCCAAGGGACAGGGACCATGAACACTGAAGCTTTCTTT.

For the CDR3, the DNA is TGTGCCAGCAGCGACCCTAGCGGGCACTCCTACAATGAGCAGTTCTTC. Amino acids: CASSDPSGHSYNEQFF. The rearrangement links TRBV14 to TRBJ2-1; 8 bases match TRBD2. The CDR3 is 16 amino acids. Germline CDR1 and CDR2: SGHDN and FVKESK. V was clipped by 5 bases and J by 0 bases; unmatched bases: 6.

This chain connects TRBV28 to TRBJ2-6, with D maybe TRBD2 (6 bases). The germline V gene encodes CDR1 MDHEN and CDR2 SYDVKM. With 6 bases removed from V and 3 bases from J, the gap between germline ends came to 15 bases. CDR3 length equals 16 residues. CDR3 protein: CASRFTLGGGANVLTF. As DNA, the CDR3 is TGTGCCAGCAGGTTCACCTTGGGAGGTGGGGCCAACGTCCTGACTTTC. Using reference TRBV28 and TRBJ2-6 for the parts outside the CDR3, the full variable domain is DVKVTQSSRYLVKRTGEKVFLECVQDMDHENMFWYRQDPGLGLRLIYFSYDVKMKEKGDIPEGYSVSREKKERFSLILESASTNQTSMYLCASRFTLGGGANVLTFGAGSRLTVL.

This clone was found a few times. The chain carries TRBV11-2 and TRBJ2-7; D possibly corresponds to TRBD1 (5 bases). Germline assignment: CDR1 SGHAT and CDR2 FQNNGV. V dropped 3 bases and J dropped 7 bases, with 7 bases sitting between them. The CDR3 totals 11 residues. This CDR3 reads CASSFHREQYF. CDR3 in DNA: TGTGCCAGCAGCTTCCACAGGGAGCAGTACTTC.

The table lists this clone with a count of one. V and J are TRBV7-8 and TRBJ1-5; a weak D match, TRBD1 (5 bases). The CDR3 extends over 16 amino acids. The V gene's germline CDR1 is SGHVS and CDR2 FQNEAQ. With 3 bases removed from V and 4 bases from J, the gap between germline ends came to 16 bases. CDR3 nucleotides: TGTGCCAGCAGCTTCAGTAGTGGGGCAGGGAATCAGCCCCAGCATTTT. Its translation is CASSFSSGAGNQPQHF.

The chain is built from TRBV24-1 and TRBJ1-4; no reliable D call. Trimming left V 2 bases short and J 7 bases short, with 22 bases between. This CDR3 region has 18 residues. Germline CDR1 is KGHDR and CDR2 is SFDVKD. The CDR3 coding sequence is TGTGCCACCAGTGATTCACGCACCCCAGGAACCCGGGGTGAAAAACTGTTTTTT. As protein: CATSDSRTPGTRGEKLFF.

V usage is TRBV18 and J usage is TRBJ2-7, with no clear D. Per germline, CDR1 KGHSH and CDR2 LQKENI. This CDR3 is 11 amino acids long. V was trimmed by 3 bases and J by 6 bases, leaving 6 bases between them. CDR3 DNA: TGTGCCAGCTCACCTTCGGTCGAGCAGTACTTC. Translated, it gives CASSPSVEQYF.

The CDR3 DNA reads as TGTGCCACCAGTGACCCGGGACAGGGGCCGACGGGCTATGGCTACACCTTC. Protein: CATSDPGQGPTGYGYTF. V gene TRBV24-1 combines with J gene TRBJ1-2; 10 bases are shared with TRBD1. Germline lookup yields CDR1 KGHDR and CDR2 SFDVKD. After removal of 4 bases from V and 4 bases from J, the junction contained 11 bases not matched to a gene. The CDR3 is 17 residues long.

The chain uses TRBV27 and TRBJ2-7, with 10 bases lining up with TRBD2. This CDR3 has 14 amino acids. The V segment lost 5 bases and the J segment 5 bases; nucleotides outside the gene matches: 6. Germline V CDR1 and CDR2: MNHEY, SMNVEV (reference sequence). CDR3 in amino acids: CASSQSGRVHEQYF. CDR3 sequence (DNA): TGTGCCAGCAGTCAAAGCGGGAGGGTCCACGAGCAGTACTTC.

CDR3 DNA sequence: TGTGCCAGCAGCGGAGGGGGCACCTACTCCTACAATGAGCAGTTCTTC. Protein sequence: CASSGGGTYSYNEQFF. This chain connects TRBV9 to TRBJ2-1; 7 bases match TRBD1. CDR1 and CDR2 from the germline V gene are SGDLS and YYNGEE. The CDR3 runs 16 residues. Losses at the gene ends were 3 bases for V and 0 bases for J; bases not matched to a gene: 6.

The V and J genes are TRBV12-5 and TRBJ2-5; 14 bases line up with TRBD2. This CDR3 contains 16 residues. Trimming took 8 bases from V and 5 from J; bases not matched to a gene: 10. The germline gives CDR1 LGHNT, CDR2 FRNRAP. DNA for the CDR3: TGTGCTAGTAACCCCGGGACTAGCGGGAGACAGGAGACCCAGTACTTC. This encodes CASNPGTSGRQETQYF.

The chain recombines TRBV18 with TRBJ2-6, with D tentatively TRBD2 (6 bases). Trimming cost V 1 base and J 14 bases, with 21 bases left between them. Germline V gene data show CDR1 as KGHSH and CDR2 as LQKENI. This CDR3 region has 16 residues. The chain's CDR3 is CASSPLSGPRSSFLTF. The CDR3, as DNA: TGTGCCAGCTCACCACTTAGCGGCCCCAGGTCGTCATTCCTGACTTTC.

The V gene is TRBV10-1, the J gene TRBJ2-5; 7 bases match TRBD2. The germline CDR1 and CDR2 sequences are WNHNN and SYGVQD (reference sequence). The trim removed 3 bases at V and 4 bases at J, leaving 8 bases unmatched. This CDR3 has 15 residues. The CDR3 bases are TGCGCCAGCAGTGAAGGCGGAACGGGAGGAGAGACCCAGTACTTC. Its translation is CASSEGGTGGETQYF.

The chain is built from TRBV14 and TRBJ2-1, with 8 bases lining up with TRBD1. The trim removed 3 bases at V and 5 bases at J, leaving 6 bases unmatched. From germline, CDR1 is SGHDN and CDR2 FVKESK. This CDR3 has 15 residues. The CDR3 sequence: CASSHLTGVNNEQFF. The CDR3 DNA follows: TGTGCCAGCAGCCACCTGACAGGGGTGAACAATGAGCAGTTCTTC.

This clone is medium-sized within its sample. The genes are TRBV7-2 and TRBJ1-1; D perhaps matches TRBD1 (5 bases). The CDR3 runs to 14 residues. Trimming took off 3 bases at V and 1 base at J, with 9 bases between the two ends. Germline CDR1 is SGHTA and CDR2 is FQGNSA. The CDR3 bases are TGTGCCAGCAGCTTGAAACAGGCGAACACTGAAGCTTTCTTT. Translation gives CASSLKQANTEAFF.

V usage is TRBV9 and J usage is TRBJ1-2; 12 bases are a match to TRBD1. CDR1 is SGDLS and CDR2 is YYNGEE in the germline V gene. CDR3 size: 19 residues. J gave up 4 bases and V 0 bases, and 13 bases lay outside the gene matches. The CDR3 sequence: CASSVDPLGTGGSLYGYTF. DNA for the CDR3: TGTGCCAGCAGCGTAGACCCCTTGGGGACAGGGGGCTCCCTCTATGGCTACACCTTC.